This TCR beta chain was recorded in a study of blood T cell repertoires in COVID-19 (dated by TCRdb to the early 2020s). Broadly, across the study: Collaborator samples came from the United States, Italy and Spain and covered acute and convalescent phases of COVID-19. The prospective study material was composed of cDNA or gDNA derived from T cells, B-cell-depleted T cells, or PBMCs. HLA class I and class II types, where available, came from metadata supplied by the sample provider rather than from assay-based typing. The dataset comprised deeply sampled blood TCRbeta repertoires from subjects exposed to, actively infected with, or recovered from COVID-19. The samples were drawn from the first 160 participants of the ongoing ImmuneRACE study and from some 1,300 subjects provided by 6 global collaborators. The repertoires were made available in a free public database intended to serve as a resource for research on the immune response to SARS-CoV-2. Sample metadata almost always included a de-identified subject ID, COVID-19 status, age in years and sex.

Concerning this clone: The antigen this receptor binds is unknown. Base quality data are lacking; no much larger clone is found one base away.

The immunoSEQ Assay, a bias-controlled multiplex PCR, was used to amplify TCRbeta CDR3 regions from genomic DNA. In the original analysis: Within the assay, amplification of reference gene primers was used to estimate how many nucleated cells each sample contained. To quantify the absolute abundance of each unique TCRbeta CDR3 rearrangement, sequence reads were collapsed and filtered. Productive Simpson clonality was computed per sample as the square root of Simpson's diversity index over productive rearrangements. What TCRdb holds here is the immuneACCESS table cut down to in-frame rearrangements. Part of the clones is not present; checked against another copy, under half of the missing clones reflect an unresolved V gene, and the others are unexplained. The V and J calls and clone size are taken from that table; D and trimming were inferred from the DNA. The table for this sample lists fewer than 85,000 clones; 70% to 75% of them were counted only once. The ten largest make up less than 40% of the sample.

Whole blood was collected in K2EDTA tubes by collaborating institutions according to the institutions' own protocols. Collaborator samples were shipped for TCRbeta analysis as frozen whole blood, isolated PBMCs, or DNA extracted from either sample type. The CDR1 and CDR2 encoded by the germline V gene are SNHLY and FYNNEI. The cysteine opens and the phenylalanine closes a CDR3 of 15 amino acids. The retained sequence is limited to the CDR3, 45 bases, with the frame set at the first base. The germline ends are 12 bases apart after V is trimmed by 0 bases and J by 4 bases. Overall study outcomes, separate from this receptor: The amount of clinical and demographic metadata varied by source and participant and was provided uncurated.

The clonotype originates from a woman aged 70-85 years with acute or convalescent COVID-19. Recombination connected TRBV2 to TRBJ1-2, with the D gene uncertain. Sequencing was performed on peripheral blood. Read as DNA, the sequence is TGTGCCAGCAGTGAAGCGCTTCCAGGTACCTATGGCTACACCTTC. Its protein product is CASSEALPGTYGYTF.